The 18 T cell receptor beta chains below were found in one sample sequenced in a study of Graves' ophthalmopathy and Graves' hyperthyroidism. The authors amplified TCR beta CDR3 regions, and they did so from RNA transcripts for repertoire sequencing. First-round RT-PCR with HTBI primers preceded a second-round multiplex PCR. TCRdb re-called the multiplex PCR reads with MiXCR, one entry per CDR3 protein. The sample includes some 250,000 distinct CDR3 sequences, around 50% seen only once; the top ten take approximately 51%. The material sequenced was peripheral blood. The receptors here all came from an adult man with Graves' ophthalmopathy.

The genes are TRBV5-8 and TRBJ2-7, with 7 bases aligning to TRBD1. J was trimmed by 3 bases and V by 0 bases; bases with no gene match: 3. CDR1 and CDR2 from the germline V gene are SGHTS and YDEGEE. The CDR3 length is 14 residues. CDR3 residues: CASSLGQGNYEQYF. CDR3 sequence (DNA): TGTGCCAGCAGCTTGGGACAGGGTAACTACGAGCAGTACTTC.

The chain joins TRBV11-1 to TRBJ2-7; 9 nucleotides align to TRBD1. Germline assignment: CDR1 SGHAT and CDR2 FQDESV (reference sequence). The V gene end was trimmed by 5 bases and the J gene end by 6 bases; junction bases not matched to a gene: 8. The CDR3 sequence is 14 residues long. The CDR3 sequence is CASSGTGTLGEQYF. CDR3 DNA sequence: TGTGCCAGCAGCGGGACAGGGACTTTGGGCGAGCAGTACTTC.

Points on this clonotype: At one end the junction does not follow the germline gene, possibly because of a read error. V gene TRBV7-3 combines with J gene TRBJ2-2, with 7 bases lining up with TRBD1. This CDR3 is 15 amino acids long. Looked up from germline, CDR1 is SGHTA and CDR2 is FQGTGA. The CDR3 loop is CASSRQGANTRELFF. DNA of the CDR3: TGTGCCAGCAGCCGACAGGGAGCGAACACCAGGGAGCTGTTTTTT.

This clonotype came up many times. The chain uses TRBV12-3 or TRBV12-4 and TRBJ1-5, with D possibly being TRBD1 (6 bases). The ends were cut back, 3 bases at V and 3 bases at J, with 9 bases in the middle. The CDR3 extends over 14 amino acids. CDR3: CASSFGQINQPQHF. The CDR3 coding sequence is TGTGCCAGCAGTTTCGGACAGATCAATCAGCCCCAGCATTTT.

This clonotype was detected many times. The rearrangement uses TRBV29-1 and TRBJ1-2; D is possibly TRBD1 (5 bases). The CDR3 contains 13 residues. V lost 6 bases and J lost 2, with 13 bases in between. Germline V gene data show CDR1 as SQVTM and CDR2 as ANQGSEA. CDR3 DNA sequence: TGCAGCGTCGCGACAGAAGCCAACTATGGCTACACCTTC. It is translated as CSVATEANYGYTF.

This chain connects TRBV20-1 to TRBJ1-6, with no clear D. V dropped 3 bases and J dropped 5 bases, with 8 bases sitting between them. Germline V CDR1 and CDR2: DFQATT, SNEGSKA (reference sequence). This CDR3 comprises 13 residues. DNA of the CDR3: TGCAGTGCTAGCGACGGTAATAATTCACCCCTCCACTTT. Translated, it gives CSASDGNNSPLHF.

The chain uses TRBV9 and TRBJ1-2, with D maybe TRBD1 (5 bases). The CDR3 is 15 residues long. Germline CDR1 and CDR2: SGDLS and YYNGEE. V lost 2 bases, J lost 8 bases, and 19 bases lay in between. This chain's CDR3 is CASSVSGDPDRGYTF. CDR3 bases: TGTGCCAGCAGCGTGTCGGGGGATCCAGATCGAGGCTACACCTTC.

The genes are TRBV5-1 and TRBJ1-1, with D maybe TRBD1 (6 bases). The CDR3 length is 16 residues. Trimming left V 4 bases short and J 3 bases short, with 19 bases between. Per germline, CDR1 SGHRS and CDR2 YFSETQ. CDR3 in DNA: TGCGCCAGCAGCCTGGTGGCCAGGGGTAAAGACACTGAAGCTTTCTTT. This codes for CASSLVARGKDTEAFF.

This clonotype showed up just a few times. This chain uses TRBV6-5 with TRBJ1-5; 7 bases line up with TRBD1. CDR3 length: 16 residues. Germline loops: CDR1 MNHEY, CDR2 SVGAGI. Trimming removed 5 bases from V and 5 bases from J; junction bases left unmatched: 12. The CDR3 DNA follows: TGTGCCAGCAGTGAACTGGGGGCAGGGGGTTATCAGCCCCAGCATTTT. As protein: CASSELGAGGYQPQHF.

The genes are TRBV7-9 and TRBJ1-3, with TRBD1 matching over 7 bases. The CDR3 is made up of 15 amino acids. V lost 5 bases to trimming and J lost 0 bases; unmatched junction nucleotides: 4. Germline V CDR1 and CDR2: SEHNR, FQNEAQ (reference sequence). CDR3 in amino acids: CASSIRQGSGNTIYF. The CDR3 DNA is TGTGCCAGCAGCATCCGACAGGGCTCTGGAAACACCATATATTTT.

The chain is built from TRBV9 and TRBJ1-2; possibly TRBD1 for D (5 bases). Germline assignment: CDR1 SGDLS and CDR2 YYNGEE. V shed 4 bases and J shed 6 bases, with 16 bases lying between them. CDR3 length: 14 residues. CDR3 DNA sequence: TGTGCCAGCAGCCTGGGACTAGCGGGAGATGGCTACACCTTC. It translates to CASSLGLAGDGYTF.

Of note for this clonotype: A read error may produce the germline difference seen at one junction end. The chain has TRBV7-8 and TRBJ1-2; maybe TRBD1 (5 bases). CDR1 is SGHVS and CDR2 is FQNEAQ in the germline V gene. The CDR3 has 14 residues. The CDR3, as DNA: TGTGCCAGCAGCGACCTAGCAGGGTCCTATGGCTGCACCTTC. It is translated as CASSDLAGSYGCTF.

The rearrangement links TRBV24-1 to TRBJ2-5; D call uncertain. V was pared by 5 bases and J by 4 bases, with 10 bases between. Germline V lookup: CDR1 KGHDR, CDR2 SFDVKD. The CDR3 runs to 13 residues. The CDR3 sequence is CATSAPATETQYF. The DNA for the CDR3 is TGTGCCACCAGTGCTCCAGCGACAGAGACCCAGTACTTC.

This clonotype has a handful of counts. This chain uses TRBV2 with TRBJ1-6; TRBD1 matches at 7 bases. CDR3 length equals 15 residues. Germline V CDR1 and CDR2: SNHLY, FYNNEI. J lost 14 bases, V lost 4 bases, and 14 bases had no gene match. The CDR3 coding sequence is TGTGCCAGCAGTGTAACAGGGGTAATGTCAGGTTCCCTCCACTTT. Its translation is CASSVTGVMSGSLHF.

V gene TRBV11-2 combines with J gene TRBJ2-7, with 11 bases fitting TRBD2. The CDR3 runs 16 residues. The germline V gene has CDR1 SGHAT and CDR2 FQNNGV. V lost 5 bases, J lost 10 bases, and 16 bases stayed unmatched. The CDR3, as DNA: TGTGCCAGCAGCCTATACGGGACTAGCGGCTCCTTTCCTCAGTACTTC. It codes for CASSLYGTSGSFPQYF.

V and J are TRBV7-9 and TRBJ1-1; 7 bases map to TRBD1. CDR1 is SEHNR, CDR2 FQNEAQ, per germline (reference sequence). This CDR3 has 16 residues. The J segment lost 2 bases and the V segment lost 2 bases, leaving 8 bases of the junction unmatched. CDR3 residues: CASSLRWGDSNTEAFF. In nucleotides, the CDR3 is TGTGCCAGCAGCTTAAGGTGGGGGGACAGCAACACTGAAGCTTTCTTT. Complete variable domain (other parts from reference TRBV7-9 and TRBJ1-1): DTGVSQNPRHKITKRGQNVTFRCDPISEHNRLYWYRQTLGQGPEFLTYFQNEAQLEKSRLLSDRFSAERPKGSFSTLEIQRTEQGDSAMYLCASSLRWGDSNTEAFFGQGTRLTVV.

This clonotype was observed at least ten times. V gene TRBV7-6 combines with J gene TRBJ1-4; D gene unclear. From germline, CDR1 is SGHVS and CDR2 FNYEAQ. V lost 2 bases, J lost 5 bases, and 6 bases lay in between. The CDR3 loop spans 13 amino acids. The CDR3 nucleotides are TGTGCCAGCAGCTTAACCCCAAATGAAAAACTGTTTTTT. Its protein is CASSLTPNEKLFF.

This clonotype has a handful of counts. This chain connects TRBV24-1 to TRBJ2-2, with 7 bases identical to TRBD2. The J segment lost 4 bases and the V segment lost 0 bases, leaving 4 bases of the junction unmatched. Germline V gives CDR1 KGHDR, CDR2 SFDVKD. The CDR3 extends over 16 amino acids. The CDR3 region has the DNA TGTGCCACCAGTGATTTGCGGCTAGCGGCCACCGGGGAGCTGTTTTTT. This encodes CATSDLRLAATGELFF.